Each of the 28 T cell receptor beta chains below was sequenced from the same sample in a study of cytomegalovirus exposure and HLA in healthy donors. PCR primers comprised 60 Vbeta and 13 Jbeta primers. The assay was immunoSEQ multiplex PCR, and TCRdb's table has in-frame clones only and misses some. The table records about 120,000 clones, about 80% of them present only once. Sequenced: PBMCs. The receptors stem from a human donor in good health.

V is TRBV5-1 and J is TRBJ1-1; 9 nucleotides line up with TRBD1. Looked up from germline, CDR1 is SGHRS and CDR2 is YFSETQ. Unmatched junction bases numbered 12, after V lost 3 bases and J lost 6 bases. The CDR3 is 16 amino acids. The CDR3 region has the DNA TGCGCCAGCAGCTGGGGGACAGGGAGGGTGGTCGCTGAAGCTTTCTTT. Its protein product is CASSWGTGRVVAEAFF.

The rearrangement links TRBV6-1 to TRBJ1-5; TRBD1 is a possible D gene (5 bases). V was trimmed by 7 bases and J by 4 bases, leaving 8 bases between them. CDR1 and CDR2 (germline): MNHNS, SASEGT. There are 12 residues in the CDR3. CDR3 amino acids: CASKTGNQPQHF. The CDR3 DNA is TGTGCCAGCAAAACAGGTAATCAGCCCCAGCATTTT.

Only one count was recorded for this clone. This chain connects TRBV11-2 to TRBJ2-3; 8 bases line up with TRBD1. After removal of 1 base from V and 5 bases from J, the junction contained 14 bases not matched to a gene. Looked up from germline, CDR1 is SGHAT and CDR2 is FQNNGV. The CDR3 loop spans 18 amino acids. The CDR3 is CASSLAPFGAGGVDTQYF. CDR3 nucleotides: TGTGCCAGCAGCTTAGCGCCTTTTGGGGCAGGGGGCGTAGATACGCAGTATTTT.

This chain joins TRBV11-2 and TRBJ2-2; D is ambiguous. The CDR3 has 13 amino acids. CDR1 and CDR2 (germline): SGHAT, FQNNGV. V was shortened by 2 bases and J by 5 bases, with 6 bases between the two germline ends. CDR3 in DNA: TGTGCCAGCAGCTTAAAATCGACCGGGGAGCTGTTTTTT. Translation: CASSLKSTGELFF. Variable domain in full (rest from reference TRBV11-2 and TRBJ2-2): EAGVAQSPRYKIIEKRQSVAFWCNPISGHATLYWYQQILGQGPKLLIQFQNNGVVDDSQLPKDRFSAERLKGVDSTLKIQPAKLEDSAVYLCASSLKSTGELFFGEGSRLTVL.

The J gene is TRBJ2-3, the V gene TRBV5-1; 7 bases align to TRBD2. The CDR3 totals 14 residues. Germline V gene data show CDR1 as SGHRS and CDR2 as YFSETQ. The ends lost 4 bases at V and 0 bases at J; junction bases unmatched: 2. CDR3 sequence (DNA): TGCGCCAGCAGCATTAGCGGGAGCACAGATACGCAGTATTTT. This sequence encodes CASSISGSTDTQYF.

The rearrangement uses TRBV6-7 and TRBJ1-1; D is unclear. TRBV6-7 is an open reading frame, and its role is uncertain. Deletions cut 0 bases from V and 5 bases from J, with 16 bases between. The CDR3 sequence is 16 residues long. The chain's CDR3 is CASSYSMDHPGTEAFF. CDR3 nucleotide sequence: TGTGCCAGCAGTTACTCGATGGACCACCCGGGGACTGAAGCTTTCTTT.

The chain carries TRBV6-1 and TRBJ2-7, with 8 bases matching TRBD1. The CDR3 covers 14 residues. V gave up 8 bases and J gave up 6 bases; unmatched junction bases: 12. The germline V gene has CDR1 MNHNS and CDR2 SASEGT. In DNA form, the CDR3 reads TGTGCCAGCTATAAGGAACAGGGGGAGTGCGAGCAGTACTTC. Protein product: CASYKEQGECEQYF.

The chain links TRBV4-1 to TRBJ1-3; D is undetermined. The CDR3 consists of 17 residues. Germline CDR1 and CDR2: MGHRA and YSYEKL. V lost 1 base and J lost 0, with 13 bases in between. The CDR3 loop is CASSQVDLGFSGNTIYF. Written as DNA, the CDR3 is TGCGCCAGCAGCCAAGTGGACTTGGGTTTCTCTGGAAACACCATATATTTT.

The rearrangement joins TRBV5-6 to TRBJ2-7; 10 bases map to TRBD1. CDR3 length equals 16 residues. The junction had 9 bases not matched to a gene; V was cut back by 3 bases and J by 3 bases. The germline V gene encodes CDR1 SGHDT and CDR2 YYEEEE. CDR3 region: CASSSRQGAPGYEQYF. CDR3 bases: TGTGCCAGCAGCTCTAGACAGGGGGCGCCTGGCTACGAGCAGTACTTC.

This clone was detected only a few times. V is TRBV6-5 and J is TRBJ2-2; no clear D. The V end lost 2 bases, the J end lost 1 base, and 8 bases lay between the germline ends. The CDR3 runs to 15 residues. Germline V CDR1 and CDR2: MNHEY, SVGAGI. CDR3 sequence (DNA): TGTGCCAGCAGTTACGGTTCGCGGAACACCGGGGAGCTGTTTTTT. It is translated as CASSYGSRNTGELFF.

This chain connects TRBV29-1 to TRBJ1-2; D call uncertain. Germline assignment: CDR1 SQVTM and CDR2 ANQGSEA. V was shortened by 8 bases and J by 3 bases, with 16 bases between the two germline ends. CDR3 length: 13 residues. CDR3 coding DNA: TGCAGCACATCAAACCACGGGGACTATGGCTACACCTTC. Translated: CSTSNHGDYGYTF.

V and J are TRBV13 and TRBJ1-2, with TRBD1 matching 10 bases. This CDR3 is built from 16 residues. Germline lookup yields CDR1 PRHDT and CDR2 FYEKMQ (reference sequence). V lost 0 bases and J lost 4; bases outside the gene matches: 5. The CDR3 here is CASSLGRQGAIYGYTF. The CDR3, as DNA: TGTGCCAGCAGCTTAGGCCGACAGGGGGCAATCTATGGCTACACCTTC.

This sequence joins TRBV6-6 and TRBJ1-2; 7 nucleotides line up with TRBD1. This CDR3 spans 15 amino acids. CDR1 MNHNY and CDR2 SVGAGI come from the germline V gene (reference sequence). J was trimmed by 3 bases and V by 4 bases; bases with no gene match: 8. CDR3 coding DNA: TGTGCCAGCAGTTTTACACAGGGGAGCGACTATGGCTACACCTTC. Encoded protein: CASSFTQGSDYGYTF.

CDR3 region: CASRTGTGRADTQYF. Written as DNA, the CDR3 is TGTGCCAGCAGGACCGGGACAGGACGGGCAGATACGCAGTATTTT. The gene calls are TRBV6-1 and TRBJ2-3, with 8 bases lining up with TRBD1. This CDR3 region has 15 residues. From germline, CDR1 is MNHNS and CDR2 SASEGT. J was trimmed by 4 bases and V by 6 bases; bases with no gene match: 9.

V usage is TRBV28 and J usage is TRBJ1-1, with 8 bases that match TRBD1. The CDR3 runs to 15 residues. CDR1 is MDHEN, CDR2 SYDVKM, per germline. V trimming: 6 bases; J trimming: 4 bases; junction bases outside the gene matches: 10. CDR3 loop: CASSIPGGSGTEAFF. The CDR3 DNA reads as TGTGCCAGCAGCATTCCAGGGGGCTCAGGCACTGAAGCTTTCTTT.

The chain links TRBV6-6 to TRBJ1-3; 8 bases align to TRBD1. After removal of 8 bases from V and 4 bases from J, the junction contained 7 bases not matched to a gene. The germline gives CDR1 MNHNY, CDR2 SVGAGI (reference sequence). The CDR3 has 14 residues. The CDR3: CASFSQGAGNTIYF. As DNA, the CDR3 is TGTGCCAGCTTCAGCCAGGGGGCAGGAAACACCATATATTTT.

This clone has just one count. CDR3 nucleotide sequence: TGCAGCGTTGAAGACATTAGGTCGGGGATACAAGAGACCCAGTACTTC. The encoded protein is CSVEDIRSGIQETQYF. The chain employs TRBV29-1 and TRBJ2-5; the D gene is possibly TRBD2 (5 bases). This CDR3 comprises 16 residues. The germline V gene encodes CDR1 SQVTM and CDR2 ANQGSEA. The ends were cut back, 0 bases at V and 2 bases at J, with 16 bases in the middle.

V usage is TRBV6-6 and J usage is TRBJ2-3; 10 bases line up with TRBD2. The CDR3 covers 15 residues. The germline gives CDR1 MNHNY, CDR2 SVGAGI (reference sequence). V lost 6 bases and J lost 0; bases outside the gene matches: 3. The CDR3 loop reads CASSVTSGSTDTQYF. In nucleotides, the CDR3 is TGTGCCAGCAGCGTGACTAGCGGGAGCACAGATACGCAGTATTTT.

CDR3 in DNA: TGCGCCAGCGGACCCGGGGGGGGGCGGAGCTCCTACAATGAGCAGTTCTTC. As protein: CASGPGGGRSSYNEQFF. The chain recombines TRBV5-1 with TRBJ2-1, with TRBD2 matching over 8 bases. Germline V gene sequence: CDR1 SGHRS, CDR2 YFSETQ. Unmatched junction bases numbered 12, after V lost 7 bases and J lost 0 bases. The CDR3 is 17 residues long.

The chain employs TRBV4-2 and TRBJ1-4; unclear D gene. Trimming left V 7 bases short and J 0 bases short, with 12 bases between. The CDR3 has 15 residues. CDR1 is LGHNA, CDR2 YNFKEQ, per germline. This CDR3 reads CASTREVATNEKLFF. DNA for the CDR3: TGTGCCAGCACCCGGGAGGTTGCAACTAATGAAAAACTGTTTTTT.

CDR3 loop: CASSPTGARNTIYF. The CDR3 bases are TGTGCCAGCAGCCCCACAGGGGCAAGAAACACCATATATTTT. This chain links TRBV11-1 with TRBJ1-3; 7 nucleotides match TRBD1. This CDR3 has 14 residues. Looked up from germline, CDR1 is SGHAT and CDR2 is FQDESV (reference sequence). J was trimmed by 5 bases and V by 5 bases; bases with no gene match: 6. Complete variable domain (other parts from reference TRBV11-1 and TRBJ1-3): EAEVAQSPRYKITEKSQAVAFWCDPISGHATLYWYRQILGQGPELLVQFQDESVVDDSQLPKDRFSAERLKGVDSTLKIQPAELGDSAMYLCASSPTGARNTIYFGEGSWLTVV.

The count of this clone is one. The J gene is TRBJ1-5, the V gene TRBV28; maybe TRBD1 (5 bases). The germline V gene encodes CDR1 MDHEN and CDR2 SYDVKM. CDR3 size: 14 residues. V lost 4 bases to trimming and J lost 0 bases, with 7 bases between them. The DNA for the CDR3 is TGTGCCAGCAGTTGGACATTTAGCAATCAGCCCCAGCATTTT. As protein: CASSWTFSNQPQHF.

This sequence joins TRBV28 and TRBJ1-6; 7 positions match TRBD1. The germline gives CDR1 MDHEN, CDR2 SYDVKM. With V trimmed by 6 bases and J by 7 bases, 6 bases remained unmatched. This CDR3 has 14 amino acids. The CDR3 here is CASRGGQTNSPLHF. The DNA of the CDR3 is TGTGCCAGCAGGGGGGGACAGACCAATTCACCCCTCCACTTT. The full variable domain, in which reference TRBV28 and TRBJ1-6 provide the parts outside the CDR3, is DVKVTQSSRYLVKRTGEKVFLECVQDMDHENMFWYRQDPGLGLRLIYFSYDVKMKEKGDIPEGYSVSREKKERFSLILESASTNQTSMYLCASRGGQTNSPLHFGNGTRLTVT.

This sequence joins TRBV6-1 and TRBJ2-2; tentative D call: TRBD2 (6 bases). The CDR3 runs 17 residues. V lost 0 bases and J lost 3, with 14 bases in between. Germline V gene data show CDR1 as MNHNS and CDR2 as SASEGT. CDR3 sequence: CASSEARTSTHTGELFF. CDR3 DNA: TGTGCCAGCAGTGAAGCGAGAACTAGCACCCACACCGGGGAGCTGTTTTTT.

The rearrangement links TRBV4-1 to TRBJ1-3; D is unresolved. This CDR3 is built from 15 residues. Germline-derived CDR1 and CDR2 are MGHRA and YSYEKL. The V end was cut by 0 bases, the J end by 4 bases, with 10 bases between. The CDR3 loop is CASSQEAGVGNTIYF. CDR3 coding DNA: TGCGCCAGCAGCCAAGAAGCAGGCGTCGGAAACACCATATATTTT.

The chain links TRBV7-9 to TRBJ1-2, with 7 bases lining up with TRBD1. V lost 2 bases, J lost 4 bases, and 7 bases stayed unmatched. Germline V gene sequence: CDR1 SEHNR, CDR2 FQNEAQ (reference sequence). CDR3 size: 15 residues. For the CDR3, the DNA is TGTGCCAGCAGCTTACAGGGGACAGAACCCTATGGCTACACCTTC. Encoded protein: CASSLQGTEPYGYTF.

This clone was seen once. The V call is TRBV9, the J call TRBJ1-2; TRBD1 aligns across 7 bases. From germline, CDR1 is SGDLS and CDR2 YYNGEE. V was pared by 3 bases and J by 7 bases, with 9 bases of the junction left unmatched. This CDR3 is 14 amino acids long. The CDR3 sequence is CASSGTTGDTGYTF. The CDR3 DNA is TGTGCCAGCAGCGGGACTACAGGGGATACTGGCTACACCTTC.

This chain's CDR3 is CASSLGIRAYEQYF. CDR3 bases: TGCGCCAGCAGCTTGGGCATACGAGCCTACGAGCAGTACTTC. The chain recombines TRBV5-1 with TRBJ2-7; no clear D gene. V lost 0 bases, J lost 2 bases, and 9 bases lay in between. Germline CDR1 and CDR2: SGHRS and YFSETQ. The CDR3 is made up of 14 amino acids. Full variable domain (remainder filled in from reference TRBV5-1 and TRBJ2-7): KAGVTQTPRYLIKTRGQQVTLSCSPISGHRSVSWYQQTPGQGLQFLFEYFSETQRNKGNFPGRFSGRQFSNSRSEMNVSTLELGDSALYLCASSLGIRAYEQYFGPGTRLTVT.